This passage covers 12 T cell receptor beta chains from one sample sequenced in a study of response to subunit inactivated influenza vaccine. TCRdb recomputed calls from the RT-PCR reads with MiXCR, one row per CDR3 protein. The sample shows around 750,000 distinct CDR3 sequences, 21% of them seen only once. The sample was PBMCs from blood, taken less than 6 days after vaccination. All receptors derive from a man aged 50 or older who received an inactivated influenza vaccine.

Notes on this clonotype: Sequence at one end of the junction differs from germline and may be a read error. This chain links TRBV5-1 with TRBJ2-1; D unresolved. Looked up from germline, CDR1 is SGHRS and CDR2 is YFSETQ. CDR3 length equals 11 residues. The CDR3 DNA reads TGCGCCAGCGGCTTGGAAAATGAGCAGTTCTTC. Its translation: CASGLENEQFF.

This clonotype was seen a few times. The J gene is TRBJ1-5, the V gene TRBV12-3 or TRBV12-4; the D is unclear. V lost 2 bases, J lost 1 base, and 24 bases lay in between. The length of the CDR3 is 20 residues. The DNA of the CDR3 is TGTGCCAGCAGTTTATCCGTAGATTCTGAAGGACTAGGGAGCAATCAGCCCCAGCATTTT. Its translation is CASSLSVDSEGLGSNQPQHF.

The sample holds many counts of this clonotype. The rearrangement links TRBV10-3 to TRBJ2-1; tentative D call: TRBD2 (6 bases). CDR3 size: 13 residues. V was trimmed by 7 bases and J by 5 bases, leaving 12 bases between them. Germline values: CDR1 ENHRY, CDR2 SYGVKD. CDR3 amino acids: CAITTVADNEQFF. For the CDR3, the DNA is TGTGCCATCACCACCGTAGCGGACAATGAGCAGTTCTTC.

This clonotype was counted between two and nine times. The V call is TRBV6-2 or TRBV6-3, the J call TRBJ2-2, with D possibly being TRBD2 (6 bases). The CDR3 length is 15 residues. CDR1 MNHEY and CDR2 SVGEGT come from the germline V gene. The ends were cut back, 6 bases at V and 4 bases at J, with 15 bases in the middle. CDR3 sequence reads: CASSKEGTGTGELFF. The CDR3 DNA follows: TGTGCCAGCAGCAAGGAGGGTACGGGCACCGGGGAGCTGTTTTTT.

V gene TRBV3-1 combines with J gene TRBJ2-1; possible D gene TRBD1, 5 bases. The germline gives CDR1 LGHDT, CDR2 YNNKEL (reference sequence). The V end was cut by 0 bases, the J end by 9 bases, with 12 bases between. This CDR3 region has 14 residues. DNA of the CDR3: TGTGCCAGCAGCCAAGAGGTGGGGCGGACTGAGCAGTTCTTC. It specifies CASSQEVGRTEQFF.

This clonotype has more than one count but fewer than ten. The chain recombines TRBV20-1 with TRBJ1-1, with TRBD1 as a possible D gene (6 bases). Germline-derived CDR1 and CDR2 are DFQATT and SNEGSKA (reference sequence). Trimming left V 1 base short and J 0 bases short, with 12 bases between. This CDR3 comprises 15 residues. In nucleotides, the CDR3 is TGCAGTGCTAGAGGTTTGACAGGCATGAACACTGAAGCTTTCTTT. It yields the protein CSARGLTGMNTEAFF.

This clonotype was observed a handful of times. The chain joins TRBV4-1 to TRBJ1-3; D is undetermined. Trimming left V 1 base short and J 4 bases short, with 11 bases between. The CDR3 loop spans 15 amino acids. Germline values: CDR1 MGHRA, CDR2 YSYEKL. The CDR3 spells CASSQGQDPGNTIYF. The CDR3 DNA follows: TGCGCCAGCAGCCAAGGTCAGGACCCCGGAAACACCATATATTTT.

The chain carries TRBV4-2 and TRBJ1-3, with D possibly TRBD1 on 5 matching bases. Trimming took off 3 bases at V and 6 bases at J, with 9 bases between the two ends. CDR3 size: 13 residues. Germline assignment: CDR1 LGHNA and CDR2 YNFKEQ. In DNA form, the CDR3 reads TGTGCCAGCAGCCAGGACAACGTAAACACCATATATTTT. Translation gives CASSQDNVNTIYF.

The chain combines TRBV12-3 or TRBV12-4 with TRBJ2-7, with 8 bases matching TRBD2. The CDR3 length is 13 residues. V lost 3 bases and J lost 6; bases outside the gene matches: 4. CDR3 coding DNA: TGTGCCAGCAGTTTGCGGGGGGCTGCCGAGCAGTACTTC. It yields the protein CASSLRGAAEQYF.

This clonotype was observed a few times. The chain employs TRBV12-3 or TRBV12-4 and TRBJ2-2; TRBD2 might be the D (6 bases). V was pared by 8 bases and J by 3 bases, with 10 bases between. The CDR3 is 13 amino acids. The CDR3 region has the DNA TGTGCCAGCCGGGACTTCGACACCGGGGAGCTGTTTTTT. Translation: CASRDFDTGELFF.

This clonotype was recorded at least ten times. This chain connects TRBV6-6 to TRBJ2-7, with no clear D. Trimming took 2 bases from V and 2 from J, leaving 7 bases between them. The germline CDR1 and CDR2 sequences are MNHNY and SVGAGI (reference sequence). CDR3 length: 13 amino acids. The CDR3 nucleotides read TGTGCCAGCAGTTACGACGCCACCTACGAGCAGTACTTC. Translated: CASSYDATYEQYF.

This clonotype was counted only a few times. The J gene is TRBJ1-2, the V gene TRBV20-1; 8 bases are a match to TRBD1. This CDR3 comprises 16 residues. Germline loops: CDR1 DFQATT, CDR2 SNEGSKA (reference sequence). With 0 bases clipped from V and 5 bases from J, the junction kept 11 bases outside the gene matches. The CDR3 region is CSARDLGQVPTYGYTF. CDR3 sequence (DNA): TGCAGTGCTAGAGATTTGGGACAGGTGCCAACGTATGGCTACACCTTC.